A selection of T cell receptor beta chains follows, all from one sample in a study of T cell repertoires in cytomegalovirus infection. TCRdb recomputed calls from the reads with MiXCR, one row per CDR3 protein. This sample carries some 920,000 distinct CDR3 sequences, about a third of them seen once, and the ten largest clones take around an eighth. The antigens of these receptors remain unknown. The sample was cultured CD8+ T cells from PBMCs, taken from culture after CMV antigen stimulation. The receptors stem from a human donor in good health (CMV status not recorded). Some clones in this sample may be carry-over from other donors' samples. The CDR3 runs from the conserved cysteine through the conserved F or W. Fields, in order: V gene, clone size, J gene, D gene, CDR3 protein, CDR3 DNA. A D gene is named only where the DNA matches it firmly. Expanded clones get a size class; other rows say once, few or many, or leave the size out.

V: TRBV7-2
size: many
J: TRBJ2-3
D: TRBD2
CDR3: CASSLEEGTSGPYILDTQYF
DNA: TGTGCCAGCAGCTTAGAAGAGGGGACTAGCGGGCCCTACATCTTGGATACGCAGTATTTT

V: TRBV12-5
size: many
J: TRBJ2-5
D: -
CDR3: CASGSGTYQETQYF
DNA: TGTGCTAGTGGTTCCGGGACATACCAAGAGACCCAGTACTTC

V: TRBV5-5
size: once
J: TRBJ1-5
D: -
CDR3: CVSSPWEAFGNQPQHF
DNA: TGTGTCAGCAGCCCGTGGGAAGCATTTGGCAATCAGCCCCAGCATTTT

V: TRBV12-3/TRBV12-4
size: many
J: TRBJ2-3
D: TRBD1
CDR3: CASSFRTGSTDTQYF
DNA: TGTGCCAGCAGTTTTAGGACAGGTTCTACAGATACGCAGTATTTT

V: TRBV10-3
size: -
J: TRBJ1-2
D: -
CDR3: CAISGVSRDTTNYGYTF
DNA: TGTGCCATCAGTGGGGTATCGAGAGACACTACTAACTATGGCTACACCTTC

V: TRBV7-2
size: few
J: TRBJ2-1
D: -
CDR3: CASSQKFPGSSYNEQFF
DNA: TGTGCCAGCAGCCAAAAATTTCCAGGGAGCTCCTACAATGAGCAGTTCTTC

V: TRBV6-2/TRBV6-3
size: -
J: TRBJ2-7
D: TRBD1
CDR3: CASSYSGTGYEQYF
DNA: TGTGCCAGCAGTTATTCCGGGACAGGGTACGAGCAGTACTTC

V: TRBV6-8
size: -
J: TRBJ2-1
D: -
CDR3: CASSYYGNTEQFF
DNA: TGTGCCAGCAGTTACTACGGGAACACTGAGCAGTTCTTC

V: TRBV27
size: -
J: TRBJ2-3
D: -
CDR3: CASSLRLRGDTQYF
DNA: TGTGCCAGCAGTTTGCGTCTTCGTGGAGATACGCAGTATTTT

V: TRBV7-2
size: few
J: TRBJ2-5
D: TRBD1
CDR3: CASSTQGLQETQYF
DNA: TGTGCCAGCAGCACACAGGGGCTCCAAGAGACCCAGTACTTC

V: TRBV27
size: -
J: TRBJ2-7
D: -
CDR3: CATRDLGEQYF
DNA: TGTGCCACCCGGGACCTTGGGGAGCAGTACTTC

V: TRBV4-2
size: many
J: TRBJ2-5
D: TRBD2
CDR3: CASSQGTSGAETQYF
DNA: TGTGCCAGCAGCCAAGGGACTAGCGGGGCAGAGACCCAGTACTTC

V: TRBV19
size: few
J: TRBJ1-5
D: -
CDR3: CASSIGQQPQHF
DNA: TGTGCCAGTAGTATCGGACAGCAGCCCCAGCATTTT

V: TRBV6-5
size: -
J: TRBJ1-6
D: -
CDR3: CASSYLGVGNDSPLHF
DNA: TGTGCCAGCAGTTACTTGGGGGTGGGTAACGATTCACCCCTCCACTTT

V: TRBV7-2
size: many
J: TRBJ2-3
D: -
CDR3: CASSFFTTDTQYF
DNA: TGTGCCAGCAGCTTCTTCACCACAGATACGCAGTATTTT

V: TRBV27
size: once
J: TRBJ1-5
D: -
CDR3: CASSASGRPNQPQHF
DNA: TGTGCCAGCAGTGCTTCGGGACGGCCCAATCAGCCCCAGCATTTT

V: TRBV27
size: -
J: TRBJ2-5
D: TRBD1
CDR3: CASGTGGGEETQYF
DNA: TGTGCCAGCGGGACAGGGGGCGGGGAGGAGACCCAGTACTTC

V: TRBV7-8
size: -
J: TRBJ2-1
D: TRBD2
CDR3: CASSLAGAGGHDWFF
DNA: TGTGCCAGCAGCTTAGCTGGGGCGGGGGGCCATGATTGGTTCTTC

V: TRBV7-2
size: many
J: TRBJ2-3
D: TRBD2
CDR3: CASSLTSGGFSTDTQYF
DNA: TGTGCCAGCAGCTTGACTAGCGGGGGTTTTAGCACAGATACGCAGTATTTT

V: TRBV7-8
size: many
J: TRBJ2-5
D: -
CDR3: CASSPPGIRVETQYF
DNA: TGTGCCAGCAGCCCACCCGGGATTCGGGTAGAGACCCAGTACTTC

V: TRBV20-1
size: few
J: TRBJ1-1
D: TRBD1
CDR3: CSAREFGTGVTEAFF
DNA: TGCAGTGCTAGAGAATTCGGGACAGGCGTCACTGAAGCTTTCTTT

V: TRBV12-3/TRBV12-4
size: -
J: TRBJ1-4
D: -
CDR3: CASSFGTVATNEKLFF
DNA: TGTGCCAGCAGTTTCGGTACGGTTGCAACTAATGAAAAACTGTTTTTT

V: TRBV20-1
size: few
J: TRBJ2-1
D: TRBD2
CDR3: CSARDVLHPGTSGGSSYNEQFF
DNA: TGCAGTGCTAGAGATGTCCTTCACCCCGGGACTAGCGGGGGGAGCTCCTACAATGAGCAGTTCTTC

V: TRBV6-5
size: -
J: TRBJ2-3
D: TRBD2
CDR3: CASSSGLAGGHLADTQYF
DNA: TGTGCCAGCAGTTCCGGACTAGCGGGGGGGCATTTAGCAGATACGCAGTATTTT

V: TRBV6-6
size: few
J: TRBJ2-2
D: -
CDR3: CASSYVQGRNGELFF
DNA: TGTGCCAGCAGTTACGTCCAGGGGCGTAACGGGGAGCTGTTTTTT

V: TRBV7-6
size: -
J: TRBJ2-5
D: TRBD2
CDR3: CASSSGAGVRQETQYF
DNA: TGTGCCAGCAGCTCCGGAGCGGGGGTCCGTCAAGAGACCCAGTACTTC

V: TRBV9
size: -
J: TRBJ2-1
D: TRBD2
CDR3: CASSEASGGADEQFF
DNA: TGTGCCAGCAGCGAAGCTAGCGGGGGGGCTGATGAGCAGTTCTTC

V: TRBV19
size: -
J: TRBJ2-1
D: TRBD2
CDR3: CASIERGIRNEQFF
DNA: TGTGCCAGTATTGAGCGGGGTATTCGCAATGAGCAGTTCTTC

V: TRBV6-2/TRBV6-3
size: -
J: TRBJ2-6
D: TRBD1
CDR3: CASSSSPRQGRGANVLTF
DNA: TGTGCCAGCAGTTCATCGCCTCGACAGGGGCGCGGGGCCAACGTCCTGACTTTC

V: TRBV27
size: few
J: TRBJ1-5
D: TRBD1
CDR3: CASSHRGDSNQPQHF
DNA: TGTGCCAGCAGTCACAGGGGCGATAGCAATCAGCCCCAGCATTTT

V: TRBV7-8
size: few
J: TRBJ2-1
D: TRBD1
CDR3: CASSSVGTGGYNEQFF
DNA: TGTGCCAGCAGCTCCGTCGGGACAGGGGGCTACAATGAGCAGTTCTTC

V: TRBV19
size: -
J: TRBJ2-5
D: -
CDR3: CASSIIGAGAAETQYF
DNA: TGTGCCAGTAGTATTATTGGGGCAGGGGCGGCGGAGACCCAGTACTTC

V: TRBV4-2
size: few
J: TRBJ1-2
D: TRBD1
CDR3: CASSQDRDRFSNYGYTF
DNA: TGTGCCAGCAGCCAAGATCGGGACAGATTTTCTAACTATGGCTACACCTTC